This entry features one TCR beta chain sequence. The sample belongs to a study of blood T cell repertoires in COVID-19. Whole-study context: Samples of COVID-19 (acute and convalescent) were obtained from the United States, Italy and Spain.

Clones were read by immunoSEQ multiplex PCR, and TCRdb kept only the in-frame ones, dropping some. In the table there are approximately 270,000 clones, about 90% of which are singletons. The sample was peripheral blood. This receptor was obtained from a man aged 18 to 29 with active or convalescent COVID-19.

The CDR3 DNA reads TGTGCCAGCAGGGCGGTCGGCACTGAAGCTTTCTTT. As protein: CASRAVGTEAFF. This chain links TRBV28 with TRBJ1-1, with D unresolved. The V end lost 6 bases, the J end lost 4 bases, and 9 bases lay between the germline ends. The germline gives CDR1 MDHEN, CDR2 SYDVKM. This CDR3 region has 12 residues.